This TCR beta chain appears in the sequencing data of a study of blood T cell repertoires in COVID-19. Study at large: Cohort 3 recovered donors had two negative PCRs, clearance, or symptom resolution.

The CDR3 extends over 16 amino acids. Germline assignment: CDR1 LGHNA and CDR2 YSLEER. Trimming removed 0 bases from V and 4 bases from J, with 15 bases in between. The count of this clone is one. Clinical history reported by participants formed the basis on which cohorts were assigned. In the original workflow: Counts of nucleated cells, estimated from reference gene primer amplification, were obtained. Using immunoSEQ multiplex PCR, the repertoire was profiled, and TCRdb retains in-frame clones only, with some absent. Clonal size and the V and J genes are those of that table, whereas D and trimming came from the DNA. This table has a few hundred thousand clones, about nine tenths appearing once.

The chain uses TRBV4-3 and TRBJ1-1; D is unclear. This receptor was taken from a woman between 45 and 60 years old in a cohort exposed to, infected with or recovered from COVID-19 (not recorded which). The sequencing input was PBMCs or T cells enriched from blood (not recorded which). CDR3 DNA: TGCGCCAGCAGCCAAGATTTTAATGGTTTCGGCACTGAAGCTTTCTTT. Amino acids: CASSQDFNGFGTEAFF.